The 32 T cell receptor beta chains below all came from one sample that was sequenced in a study of OX40 agonist ivuxolimab in advanced cancers. Assay used: immunoSEQ multiplex PCR; TCRdb lists only in-frame clones, some missing. The sample carries fewer than 90,000 clones, roughly 90% recorded once. Sequenced material: CD4+ or CD8+ T cells sorted from blood, taken in a trial of the OX40 agonist ivuxolimab. The receptors derive from an adult with an advanced solid tumor such as melanoma, head and neck, liver or kidney cancer.

This chain connects TRBV5-1 to TRBJ2-7, with 7 bases aligning to TRBD1. This CDR3 has 15 residues. CDR1 and CDR2 from the germline V gene are SGHRS and YFSETQ. V lost 0 bases, J lost 1 base, and 4 bases stayed unmatched. In DNA, the CDR3 is TGCGCCAGCAGCTTGGAAGGGGGCGCGTCCTACGAGCAGTACTTC. Residues: CASSLEGGASYEQYF.

The chain uses TRBV6-5 and TRBJ2-1; 7 bases align to TRBD2. The trim removed 5 bases at V and 4 bases at J, leaving 8 bases unmatched. Germline CDR1 reads MNHEY; CDR2 reads SVGAGI. CDR3 length: 15 amino acids. This CDR3 reads CASSRAGTRYNEQFF. CDR3 nucleotides: TGTGCCAGCAGTAGAGCGGGAACTAGGTACAATGAGCAGTTCTTC.

This clone was seen a single time. The V call is TRBV7-2, the J call TRBJ2-3; 12 bases agree with TRBD2. CDR1 is SGHTA, CDR2 FQGNSA, per germline. V shed 5 bases, J shed 6 bases, and the junction held 6 bases outside the gene matches. This CDR3 contains 15 residues. The CDR3 DNA reads TGTGCCAGCAGCCCCACGCTAGCGGGAGGGGATACGCAGTATTTT. Protein: CASSPTLAGGDTQYF.

The rearrangement links TRBV7-2 to TRBJ2-3, with TRBD2 matching over 12 bases. CDR3 length equals 17 residues. Germline V gives CDR1 SGHTA, CDR2 FQGNSA. With V trimmed by 1 base and J by 4 bases, 6 bases remained unmatched. The CDR3 protein is CASSLVGLAGGADTQYF. CDR3 sequence (DNA): TGTGCCAGCAGCTTAGTTGGTCTAGCGGGAGGGGCAGATACGCAGTATTTT.

The chain has TRBV18 and TRBJ2-7, with D perhaps given as TRBD1 or TRBD2 (5 bases each). V was clipped by 0 bases and J by 7 bases, with 10 bases between them. The germline gives CDR1 KGHSH, CDR2 LQKENI. This CDR3 has 13 residues. As DNA, the CDR3 is TGTGCCAGCTCACCACCTACCTGGGGGGAGCAGTACTTC. This gives the protein CASSPPTWGEQYF.

The CDR3 region is CASSPGDRSYEQYF. Written as DNA, the CDR3 is TGTGCCAGCAGTCCAGGGGACAGATCCTACGAGCAGTACTTC. The gene calls are TRBV28 and TRBJ2-7, with 7 positions matching TRBD1. The length of the CDR3 is 14 residues. The germline V gene encodes CDR1 MDHEN and CDR2 SYDVKM. V was clipped by 5 bases and J by 1 base; unmatched bases: 5.

The chain recombines TRBV9 with TRBJ2-7; TRBD2 agrees at 8 bases. The length of the CDR3 is 13 residues. The V segment lost 4 bases and the J segment 8 bases; nucleotides outside the gene matches: 8. CDR1 SGDLS and CDR2 YYNGEE come from the germline V gene. The CDR3 bases are TGTGCCAGCAGCACGAGCCCGGGGGGGCAGCAGTACTTC. Amino acid sequence: CASSTSPGGQQYF. The full variable domain, rest sourced from reference TRBV9 and TRBJ2-7, is DSGVTQTPKHLITATGQRVTLRCSPRSGDLSVYWYQQSLDQGLQFLIQYYNGEERAKGNILERFSAQQFPDLHSELNLSSLELGDSALYFCASSTSPGGQQYFGPGTRLTVT.

The chain carries TRBV19 and TRBJ2-3; D could derive from TRBD1 or TRBD2 (5 bases each). V shed 7 bases and J shed 3 bases, with 11 bases lying between them. Germline V gene lookup returns CDR1 LNHDA and CDR2 SQIVND (reference sequence). This CDR3 region has 13 residues. CDR3 sequence reads: CASKRDPTDTQYF. The DNA for the CDR3 is TGTGCCAGTAAAAGGGACCCAACAGATACGCAGTATTTT. Full variable domain (missing parts from reference TRBV19 and TRBJ2-3): DGGITQSPKYLFRKEGQNVTLSCEQNLNHDAMYWYRQDPGQGLRLIYYSQIVNDFQKGDIAEGYSVSREKKESFPLTVTSAQKNPTAFYLCASKRDPTDTQYFGPGTRLTVL.

The chain recombines TRBV19 with TRBJ2-2; TRBD2 aligns across 7 bases. The CDR3 covers 14 residues. Germline V CDR1 and CDR2: LNHDA, SQIVND (reference sequence). V shed 3 bases and J 5 bases; nucleotides not matched to a gene: 3. In nucleotides, the CDR3 is TGTGCCAGTAGTATGCGGGAGCAGACCGGGGAGCTGTTTTTT. This translates into CASSMREQTGELFF. The full variable domain, its missing parts supplied by reference TRBV19 and TRBJ2-2, is DGGITQSPKYLFRKEGQNVTLSCEQNLNHDAMYWYRQDPGQGLRLIYYSQIVNDFQKGDIAEGYSVSREKKESFPLTVTSAQKNPTAFYLCASSMREQTGELFFGEGSRLTVL.

This clone was seen only a few times. The chain employs TRBV10-3 and TRBJ1-2, with D perhaps TRBD1 (5 bases). The CDR3 contains 12 residues. V was clipped by 5 bases and J by 6 bases, with 10 bases between them. CDR1 is ENHRY, CDR2 SYGVKD, per germline. The CDR3 region has the DNA TGTGCCATCAGTATAGACAGAAATGGCTACACCTTC. This gives the protein CAISIDRNGYTF.

In this sample, this clone turned up once. This chain joins TRBV29-1 and TRBJ2-3, with 12 positions matching TRBD2. V lost 3 bases, J lost 4 bases, and 2 bases stayed unmatched. Germline values: CDR1 SQVTM, CDR2 ANQGSEA. This CDR3 is built from 14 residues. CDR3 region: CSVDLAGGPDTQYF. CDR3 coding DNA: TGCAGCGTTGATCTAGCGGGAGGGCCAGATACGCAGTATTTT.

The chain employs TRBV11-3 and TRBJ1-1; the D gene is possibly TRBD1 (5 bases). Looked up from germline, CDR1 is SGHNT and CDR2 is YENEEA. V was shortened by 5 bases and J by 7 bases, with 17 bases between the two germline ends. This CDR3 has 14 amino acids. CDR3 nucleotides: TGTGCCAGCAGCCAATCAGGGATTTGGAGTGAAGCTTTCTTT. This gives the protein CASSQSGIWSEAFF.

V gene TRBV28 combines with J gene TRBJ1-5, with a possible D match to TRBD1 (6 bases). The CDR3 runs 19 residues. Germline CDR1 reads MDHEN; CDR2 reads SYDVKM. Trimming took off 0 bases at V and 2 bases at J, with 20 bases between the two ends. CDR3 nucleotide sequence: TGTGCCAGCAGTTTATGGAAAACAGGGACGTCTTTTGGCAATCAGCCCCAGCATTTT. Translating gives CASSLWKTGTSFGNQPQHF.

V is TRBV19 and J is TRBJ2-2; TRBD1 aligns across 7 bases. The germline V gene encodes CDR1 LNHDA and CDR2 SQIVND (reference sequence). This CDR3 contains 14 residues. J gave up 2 bases and V 7 bases, and 4 bases lay outside the gene matches. The CDR3 sequence is CASIRTGNTGELFF. As DNA, the CDR3 is TGTGCCAGTATACGGACAGGAAACACCGGGGAGCTGTTTTTT.

V is TRBV5-6 and J is TRBJ1-5, with 8 bases aligning to TRBD1. CDR1 is SGHDT and CDR2 is YYEEEE in the germline V gene. This CDR3 contains 14 residues. With 5 bases clipped from V and 10 bases from J, the junction kept 11 bases outside the gene matches. Here the CDR3 reads CASSFGQGSSPQHF. In DNA, the CDR3 is TGTGCCAGCAGTTTCGGACAGGGTTCTTCTCCCCAGCATTTT.

The chain links TRBV19 to TRBJ2-3; TRBD2 agrees at 8 bases. The junction had 14 bases not matched to a gene; V was cut back by 6 bases and J by 6 bases. CDR1 is LNHDA and CDR2 is SQIVND in the germline V gene (reference sequence). The CDR3 is made up of 16 amino acids. The DNA for the CDR3 is TGTGCCAGTAGCCCCATTTCTGGGCGGGAGGCGGATACGCAGTATTTT. Translated, it gives CASSPISGREADTQYF.

V gene TRBV10-3 combines with J gene TRBJ2-7; 7 bases fit TRBD1. Trimming removed 9 bases from V and 5 bases from J; junction bases left unmatched: 10. The germline V gene encodes CDR1 ENHRY and CDR2 SYGVKD. This CDR3 region has 13 residues. The CDR3 nucleotides are TGTGCCATGTCAACAGGGGTAAGGAACGAGCAGTACTTC. Amino acid sequence: CAMSTGVRNEQYF.

This chain joins TRBV5-6 and TRBJ1-3; D is perhaps TRBD1 (6 bases). The germline gives CDR1 SGHDT, CDR2 YYEEEE. This CDR3 has 16 amino acids. With 3 bases removed from V and 0 bases from J, the gap between germline ends came to 13 bases. This CDR3 is CASSWGPYFSGNTIYF. DNA of the CDR3: TGTGCCAGCAGCTGGGGGCCCTATTTCTCTGGAAACACCATATATTTT.

The chain links TRBV30 to TRBJ2-2, with 14 bases fitting TRBD2. V lost 2 bases and J lost 8; bases outside the gene matches: 4. The CDR3 is 15 residues long. Germline V gives CDR1 GTSNPN, CDR2 SVGIG (reference sequence). The CDR3 DNA reads as TGTGCCTGGAGTACGGGACTAGCGGGAGTGGGGGAGCTGTTTTTT. This gives the protein CAWSTGLAGVGELFF.

The chain links TRBV7-3 to TRBJ2-2; TRBD1 agrees at 8 bases. J was trimmed by 4 bases and V by 5 bases; bases with no gene match: 3. In germline, CDR1 is SGHTA, CDR2 FQGTGA. The CDR3 consists of 14 residues. The CDR3 nucleotides read TGTGCCAGCAGCCGGACAGGGTTCACCGGGGAGCTGTTTTTT. It specifies CASSRTGFTGELFF. Full variable domain (missing parts from reference TRBV7-3 and TRBJ2-2): GAGVSQTPSNKVTEKGKYVELRCDPISGHTALYWYRQSLGQGPEFLIYFQGTGAADDSGLPNDRFFAVRPEGSVSTLKIQRTERGDSAVYLCASSRTGFTGELFFGEGSRLTVL.

The chain links TRBV28 to TRBJ2-7, with TRBD1 matching 11 bases. CDR3 size: 14 residues. Unmatched junction bases numbered 2, after V lost 6 bases and J lost 1 base. CDR1 MDHEN and CDR2 SYDVKM come from the germline V gene. CDR3 sequence: CASSRDRGSYEQYF. CDR3 in DNA: TGTGCCAGCAGCCGGGACAGGGGGTCCTACGAGCAGTACTTC.

The rearrangement uses TRBV6-1 and TRBJ1-1; D gene uncertain. The CDR3 has 11 residues. Germline V gene lookup returns CDR1 MNHNS and CDR2 SASEGT. Deletions cut 8 bases from V and 0 bases from J, with 4 bases between. CDR3 amino acids: CASGVNTEAFF. CDR3 coding DNA: TGTGCCAGCGGGGTGAACACTGAAGCTTTCTTT.

The gene calls are TRBV2 and TRBJ2-1; D is unresolved. The CDR3 runs to 14 residues. Trimming cost V 8 bases and J 6 bases, with 17 bases left between them. CDR1 is SNHLY and CDR2 is FYNNEI in the germline V gene. The CDR3 DNA reads as TGTGCCAGCGGTGCAGGTGTTTTGAGCAATGAGCAGTTCTTC. It specifies CASGAGVLSNEQFF. Filled out from reference TRBV2 and TRBJ2-1, the complete variable domain reads EPEVTQTPSHQVTQMGQEVILRCVPISNHLYFYWYRQILGQKVEFLVSFYNNEISEKSEIFDDQFSVERPDGSNFTLKIRSTKLEDSAMYFCASGAGVLSNEQFFGPGTRLTVL.

This sequence joins TRBV7-9 and TRBJ2-7, with 10 bases aligning to TRBD2. Germline values: CDR1 SEHNR, CDR2 FQNEAQ (reference sequence). Trimming took 5 bases from V and 4 from J; bases not matched to a gene: 5. CDR3 length equals 14 residues. The CDR3 loop is CASSPGLAVYEQYF. The DNA of the CDR3 is TGTGCCAGCAGCCCCGGACTAGCGGTTTACGAGCAGTACTTC.

The chain has TRBV7-9 and TRBJ2-3; D uncertain. Germline V gene data show CDR1 as SEHNR and CDR2 as FQNEAQ (reference sequence). Deletions cut 5 bases from V and 1 base from J, with 13 bases between. This CDR3 comprises 15 residues. CDR3 loop: CASSNTPAGTDTQYF. In DNA form, the CDR3 reads TGTGCCAGCAGCAACACTCCGGCGGGCACAGATACGCAGTATTTT.

The J gene is TRBJ1-4, the V gene TRBV28; the D is unclear. Per the germline V gene, CDR1 is MDHEN and CDR2 is SYDVKM. Trimming stripped 6 bases from V and 0 bases from J, with 8 bases between. The CDR3 has 14 residues. CDR3 residues: CASSQQPTNEKLFF. CDR3 DNA: TGTGCCAGCAGCCAACAGCCAACTAATGAAAAACTGTTTTTT. The complete variable domain, with remaining parts taken from reference TRBV28 and TRBJ1-4, reads DVKVTQSSRYLVKRTGEKVFLECVQDMDHENMFWYRQDPGLGLRLIYFSYDVKMKEKGDIPEGYSVSREKKERFSLILESASTNQTSMYLCASSQQPTNEKLFFGSGTQLSVL.

The chain has TRBV28 and TRBJ2-7, with D possibly being TRBD2 (6 bases). The germline CDR1 and CDR2 sequences are MDHEN and SYDVKM. V was pared by 3 bases and J by 7 bases, with 13 bases between. This CDR3 is 13 amino acids long. This CDR3 reads CASSFMSREEQYF. CDR3 DNA sequence: TGTGCCAGCAGTTTTATGTCTCGGGAGGAGCAGTACTTC.

This sequence joins TRBV27 and TRBJ2-3; D gene unclear. This CDR3 has 14 amino acids. Looked up from germline, CDR1 is MNHEY and CDR2 is SMNVEV (reference sequence). V lost 4 bases and J 8 bases, leaving 16 bases between the germline ends. The CDR3 bases are TGTGCCAGCAGTTCGGCTGACCAGAAGGGTACGCAGTATTTT. This sequence encodes CASSSADQKGTQYF.

This clone was detected once. This chain joins TRBV10-3 and TRBJ2-5, with D tentatively TRBD2 (5 bases). Trimming took off 4 bases at V and 2 bases at J, with 8 bases between the two ends. CDR1 is ENHRY, CDR2 SYGVKD, per germline. The CDR3 is made up of 13 amino acids. The DNA of the CDR3 is TGTGCCATCAGTGGAGGGCAACAAGAGACCCAGTACTTC. Protein product: CAISGGQQETQYF.

This chain joins TRBV30 and TRBJ1-5, with D uncertain. Per the germline V gene, CDR1 is GTSNPN and CDR2 is SVGIG (reference sequence). Trimming left V 0 bases short and J 1 base short, with 10 bases between. This CDR3 has 15 amino acids. This CDR3 is CAWSVKGGSNQPQHF. The CDR3 bases are TGTGCCTGGAGTGTAAAGGGTGGCAGCAATCAGCCCCAGCATTTT.

J is TRBJ2-1 and V is TRBV9; 7 positions agree with TRBD2. CDR3 length: 15 amino acids. Germline V gene data show CDR1 as SGDLS and CDR2 as YYNGEE. V was pared by 3 bases and J by 9 bases, with 12 bases of the junction left unmatched. The CDR3 coding sequence is TGTGCCAGCAGCGAAGGGTCGGGAGGATGGAGTGAGCAGTTCTTC. Its protein is CASSEGSGGWSEQFF.

The chain couples TRBV19 to TRBJ2-6; TRBD1 aligns across 12 bases. Unmatched junction bases numbered 5, after V lost 4 bases and J lost 4 bases. CDR3 length: 17 residues. Germline loops: CDR1 LNHDA, CDR2 SQIVND (reference sequence). CDR3 amino acids: CASSNRDRGLGANVLTF. CDR3 nucleotide sequence: TGTGCCAGTAGTAATCGGGACAGGGGGCTGGGGGCCAACGTCCTGACTTTC.